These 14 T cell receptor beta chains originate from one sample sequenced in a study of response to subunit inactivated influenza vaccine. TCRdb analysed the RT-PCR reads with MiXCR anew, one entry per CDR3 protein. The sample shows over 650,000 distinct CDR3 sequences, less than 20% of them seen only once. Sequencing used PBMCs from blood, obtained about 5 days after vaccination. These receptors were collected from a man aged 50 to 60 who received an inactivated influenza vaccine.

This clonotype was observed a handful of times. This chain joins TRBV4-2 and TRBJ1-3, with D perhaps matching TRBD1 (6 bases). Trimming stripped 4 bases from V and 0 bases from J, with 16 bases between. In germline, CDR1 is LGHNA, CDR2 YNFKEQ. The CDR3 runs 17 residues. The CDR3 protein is CASSPVGQTNSGNTIYF. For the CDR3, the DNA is TGTGCCAGCAGCCCTGTTGGACAGACGAACTCTGGAAACACCATATATTTT.

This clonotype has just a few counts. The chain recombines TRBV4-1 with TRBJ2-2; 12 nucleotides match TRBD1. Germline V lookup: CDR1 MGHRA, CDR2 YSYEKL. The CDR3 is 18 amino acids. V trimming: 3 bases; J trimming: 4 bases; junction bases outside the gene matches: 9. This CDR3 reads CASSHLPGQGAGTGELFF. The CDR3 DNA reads TGCGCCAGCAGCCACTTACCGGGACAGGGGGCTGGCACCGGGGAGCTGTTTTTT.

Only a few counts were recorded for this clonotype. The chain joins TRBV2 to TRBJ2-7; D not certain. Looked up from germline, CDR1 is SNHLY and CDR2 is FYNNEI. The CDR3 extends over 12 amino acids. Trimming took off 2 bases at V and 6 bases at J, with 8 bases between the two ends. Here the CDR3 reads CASSESYAEQYF. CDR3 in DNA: TGTGCCAGCAGTGAAAGTTACGCCGAGCAGTACTTC.

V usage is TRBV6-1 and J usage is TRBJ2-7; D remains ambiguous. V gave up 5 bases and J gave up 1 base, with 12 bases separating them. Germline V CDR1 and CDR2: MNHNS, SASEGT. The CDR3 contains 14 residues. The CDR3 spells CASSTRRESYEQYF. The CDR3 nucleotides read TGTGCCAGCAGTACGAGGCGTGAGTCCTACGAGCAGTACTTC.

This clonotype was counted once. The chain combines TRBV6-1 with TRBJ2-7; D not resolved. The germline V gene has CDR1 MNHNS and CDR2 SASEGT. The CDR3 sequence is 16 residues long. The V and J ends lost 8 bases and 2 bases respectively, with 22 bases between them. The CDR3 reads CASGPVGLNATYEQYF. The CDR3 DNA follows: TGTGCCAGCGGACCAGTGGGGTTGAATGCGACCTACGAGCAGTACTTC.

The CDR3 DNA is TGTGCCAGCAGTTTTCATATGACAGATACGCAGTATTTT. Protein product: CASSFHMTDTQYF. The V call is TRBV7-6, the J call TRBJ2-3; D gene uncertain. With 6 bases removed from V and 3 bases from J, the gap between germline ends came to 10 bases. Germline CDR1 is SGHVS and CDR2 is FNYEAQ. The CDR3 is 13 amino acids.

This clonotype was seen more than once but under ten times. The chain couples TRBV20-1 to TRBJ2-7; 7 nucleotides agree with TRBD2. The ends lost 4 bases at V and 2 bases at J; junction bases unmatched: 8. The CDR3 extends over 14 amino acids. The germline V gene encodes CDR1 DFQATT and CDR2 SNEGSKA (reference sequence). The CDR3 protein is CSATTSAYTYEQYF. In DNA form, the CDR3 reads TGCAGTGCTACCACTAGCGCCTACACCTACGAGCAGTACTTC.

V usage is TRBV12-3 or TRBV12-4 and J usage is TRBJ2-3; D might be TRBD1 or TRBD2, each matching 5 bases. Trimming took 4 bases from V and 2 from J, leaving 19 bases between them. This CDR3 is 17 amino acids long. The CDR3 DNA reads TGTGCCAGCAGTTCCCCCCCCGGGACCTCCGACACAGATACGCAGTATTTT. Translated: CASSSPPGTSDTDTQYF.

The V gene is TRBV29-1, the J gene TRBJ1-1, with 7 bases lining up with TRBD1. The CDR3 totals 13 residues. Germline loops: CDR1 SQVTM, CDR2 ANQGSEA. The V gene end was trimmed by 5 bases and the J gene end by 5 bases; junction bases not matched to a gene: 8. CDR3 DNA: TGCAGCGTTCACGGGACAGCCAAGACTGAAGCTTTCTTT. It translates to CSVHGTAKTEAFF.

CDR3 residues: CSAREPSGGITGELFF. The CDR3 bases are TGCAGTGCTAGAGAGCCCAGCGGGGGAATCACCGGGGAGCTGTTTTTT. This chain connects TRBV20-1 to TRBJ2-2; TRBD2 agrees at 8 bases. Germline loops: CDR1 DFQATT, CDR2 SNEGSKA (reference sequence). There are 16 residues in the CDR3. V gave up 0 bases and J gave up 4 bases; unmatched junction bases: 7.

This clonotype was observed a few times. CDR3 amino acids: CASSQDLTPSGANVLTF. DNA for the CDR3: TGCGCCAGCAGCCAGGATCTGACGCCCTCTGGGGCCAACGTCCTGACTTTC. The rearrangement joins TRBV4-3 to TRBJ2-6; unclear D gene. The CDR3 totals 17 residues. The germline V gene has CDR1 LGHNA and CDR2 YSLEER. The V end lost 3 bases, the J end lost 0 bases, and 12 bases lay between the germline ends.

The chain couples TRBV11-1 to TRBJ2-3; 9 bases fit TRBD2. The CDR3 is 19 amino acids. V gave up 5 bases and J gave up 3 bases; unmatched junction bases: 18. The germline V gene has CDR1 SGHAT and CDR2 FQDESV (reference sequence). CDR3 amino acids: CASSPKAWLAGDWTDTQYF. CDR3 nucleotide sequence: TGTGCCAGCAGCCCAAAGGCCTGGTTAGCGGGAGATTGGACAGATACGCAGTATTTT.

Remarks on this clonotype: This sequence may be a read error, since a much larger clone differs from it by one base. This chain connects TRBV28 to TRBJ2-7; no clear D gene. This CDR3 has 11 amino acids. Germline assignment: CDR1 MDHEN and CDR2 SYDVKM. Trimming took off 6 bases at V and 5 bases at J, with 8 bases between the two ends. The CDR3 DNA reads TGTGCCAGCAGCCGGCGTAACGAGCAGTACTTC. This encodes CASSRRNEQYF.

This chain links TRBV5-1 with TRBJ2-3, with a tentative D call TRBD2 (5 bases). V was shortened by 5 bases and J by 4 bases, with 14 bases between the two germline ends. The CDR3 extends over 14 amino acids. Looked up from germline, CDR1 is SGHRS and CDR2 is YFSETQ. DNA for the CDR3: TGCGCCAGCAGGACTACTTCGGGCTCAGATACGCAGTATTTT. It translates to CASRTTSGSDTQYF.